These 9 T cell receptor beta chains originate from one sample sequenced in a study of OX40 agonist ivuxolimab in advanced cancers. Here immunoSEQ multiplex PCR was the method, and the copy in TCRdb shows in-frame clones only, minus some. The sample records 25,000 to 35,000 clones, 70% to 80% being singletons. The sample in question was CD4+ or CD8+ T cells sorted from blood, obtained in a trial of the OX40 agonist ivuxolimab. These receptors were collected from an adult with an advanced solid tumor such as melanoma, head and neck, liver or kidney cancer.

This clone is a singleton in its sample. J is TRBJ2-1 and V is TRBV11-2; 10 nucleotides align to TRBD2. Germline V CDR1 and CDR2: SGHAT, FQNNGV. J was trimmed by 3 bases and V by 4 bases; bases with no gene match: 6. This CDR3 is 16 amino acids long. This CDR3 is CASSSPGTSDYNEQFF. Written as DNA, the CDR3 is TGTGCCAGCAGCTCCCCCGGGACTAGCGACTACAATGAGCAGTTCTTC.

This chain links TRBV7-8 with TRBJ1-1; D is perhaps TRBD1 (6 bases). V lost 4 bases and J 3 bases, leaving 15 bases between the germline ends. The CDR3 length is 15 residues. Germline CDR1 SGHVS, CDR2 FQNEAQ. For the CDR3, the DNA is TGTGCCAGCAGCTCCTGGGGTCCAGGGGACACTGAAGCTTTCTTT. Its translation is CASSSWGPGDTEAFF.

The rearrangement uses TRBV5-4 and TRBJ2-1; D is possibly TRBD1 or TRBD2 (5 bases each). Trimming removed 1 base at V and 6 bases at J, with 8 bases between. This CDR3 is 13 amino acids long. Germline V gene sequence: CDR1 SGHNT, CDR2 YYREEE (reference sequence). Here the CDR3 DNA reads TGTGCCAGCAGCTTGTACGGGGCCAATGAGCAGTTCTTC. Its translation: CASSLYGANEQFF. Full variable domain (rest looked up from reference TRBV5-4 and TRBJ2-1): ETGVTQSPTHLIKTRGQQVTLRCSSQSGHNTVSWYQQALGQGPQFIFQYYREEENGRGNFPPRFSGLQFPNYSSELNVNALELDDSALYLCASSLYGANEQFFGPGTRLTVL.

In this sample, this clone turned up once. The gene calls are TRBV2 and TRBJ1-1; no clear D. Germline-derived CDR1 and CDR2 are SNHLY and FYNNEI. Between the trimmed V and J ends, which lost 8 bases and 0 bases, there was a span of 4 bases. This CDR3 spans 11 amino acids. Here the CDR3 reads CASYMNTEAFF. In DNA form, the CDR3 reads TGTGCCAGCTACATGAACACTGAAGCTTTCTTT. Full variable domain (missing parts from reference TRBV2 and TRBJ1-1): EPEVTQTPSHQVTQMGQEVILRCVPISNHLYFYWYRQILGQKVEFLVSFYNNEISEKSEIFDDQFSVERPDGSNFTLKIRSTKLEDSAMYFCASYMNTEAFFGQGTRLTVV.

The chain carries TRBV19 and TRBJ2-1, with unresolved D. The germline CDR1 and CDR2 sequences are LNHDA and SQIVND (reference sequence). Trimming stripped 1 base from V and 8 bases from J, with 12 bases between. The length of the CDR3 is 14 residues. CDR3 sequence (DNA): TGTGCCAGTAGTATAGTGCCTGCTCGGGATGAGCAGTTCTTC. Its translation: CASSIVPARDEQFF. Using reference TRBV19 and TRBJ2-1 for the parts outside the CDR3, the full variable domain is DGGITQSPKYLFRKEGQNVTLSCEQNLNHDAMYWYRQDPGQGLRLIYYSQIVNDFQKGDIAEGYSVSREKKESFPLTVTSAQKNPTAFYLCASSIVPARDEQFFGPGTRLTVL.

The J gene is TRBJ2-3, the V gene TRBV27; D is unclear. CDR1 is MNHEY and CDR2 is SMNVEV in the germline V gene (reference sequence). The ends were cut back, 2 bases at V and 6 bases at J, with 9 bases in the middle. This CDR3 has 13 residues. The CDR3 sequence: CASSLTVLDTQYF. The DNA for the CDR3 is TGTGCCAGCAGTTTAACTGTTTTGGATACGCAGTATTTT.

This clone turned up a few times. CDR3 sequence reads: CATSETYSYEQYF. The CDR3 DNA sequence: TGTGCCACCAGCGAAACGTATTCCTACGAGCAGTACTTC. The genes are TRBV15 and TRBJ2-7; D not certain. The CDR3 is 13 amino acids. Germline lookup yields CDR1 LNHNV and CDR2 YYDKDF (reference sequence). V was shortened by 5 bases and J by 1 base, with 9 bases between the two germline ends.

The chain has TRBV6-9 and TRBJ1-2, with TRBD1 matching over 7 bases. Per the germline V gene, CDR1 is MNHGY and CDR2 is SVAAGI. The CDR3 extends over 14 amino acids. Trimming at V came to 4 bases and at J to 0 bases, leaving 2 bases not matched to a gene. In DNA, the CDR3 is TGTGCCAGCAGTTCGGGGACAGCTAACTATGGCTACACCTTC. This gives the protein CASSSGTANYGYTF.

The rearrangement uses TRBV10-3 and TRBJ2-2; 12 nucleotides match TRBD2. V gave up 2 bases and J gave up 2 bases; unmatched junction bases: 9. The germline gives CDR1 ENHRY, CDR2 SYGVKD. There are 19 residues in the CDR3. The CDR3 spells CAISEPRLAGAQNTGELFF. CDR3 DNA sequence: TGTGCCATCAGTGAGCCCCGACTAGCGGGGGCCCAAAACACCGGGGAGCTGTTTTTT.